Below, 25 T cell receptor beta chains from the same sample are listed, as sequenced in a study of blood T cell repertoires in COVID-19 (dated by TCRdb to the early 2020s). The library was prepared using the immunoSEQ multiplex PCR assay. TCRdb carries this immuneACCESS record with in-frame sequences only. Its versions omit some clonotypes, under half of them owing to an unresolved V gene in the studies checked, with the rest unexplained. The sample profile shows approximately 75,000 clones; about 79% of them were found once. The top ten clones comprise 20% to 25% of the sample. Material for sequencing was peripheral blood. The receptors derive from a woman in her fifties or sixties with acute or convalescent COVID-19.

The table lists this clone with a count of one. The chain employs TRBV3-1 (or the pseudogene TRBV3-2) and TRBJ1-1, with unresolved D. V was shortened by 0 bases and J by 3 bases, with 8 bases between the two germline ends. The CDR3 totals 14 residues. The germline gives CDR1 LGHDT, CDR2 YNNKEL (reference sequence). CDR3 DNA: TGTGCCAGCAGCCAAGATCTAGTTGACACTGAAGCTTTCTTT. It is translated as CASSQDLVDTEAFF.

This clone was seen just once. The V gene is TRBV4-2, the J gene TRBJ2-7; 7 bases line up with TRBD2. Unmatched junction bases numbered 6, after V lost 0 bases and J lost 1 base. The CDR3 is 16 amino acids. CDR1 LGHNA and CDR2 YNFKEQ come from the germline V gene. DNA of the CDR3: TGTGCCAGCAGCCAAGAAAGGCGGGGGAGATCCTACGAGCAGTACTTC. It yields the protein CASSQERRGRSYEQYF.

This rearrangement joins TRBV28 to TRBJ2-3, with 8 bases that match TRBD2. V dropped 3 bases and J dropped 6; count of bases not matched to a gene: 11. The CDR3 is 16 residues long. The germline gives CDR1 MDHEN, CDR2 SYDVKM. CDR3 nucleotides: TGTGCCAGCAGTTTCGCGATAGCGGGAAAGGGGGATACGCAGTATTTT. Residues: CASSFAIAGKGDTQYF.

The gene calls are TRBV5-1 and TRBJ2-7, with a tentative D call TRBD1 (6 bases). Trimming stripped 0 bases from V and 2 bases from J, with 15 bases between. The CDR3 sequence is 16 residues long. Germline CDR1 and CDR2: SGHRS and YFSETQ. In nucleotides, the CDR3 is TGCGCCAGCAGCTTGGCCGGAAGGGGGATTACCTACGAGCAGTACTTC. It translates to CASSLAGRGITYEQYF. Full variable domain (outside the CDR3, taken from reference TRBV5-1 and TRBJ2-7): KAGVTQTPRYLIKTRGQQVTLSCSPISGHRSVSWYQQTPGQGLQFLFEYFSETQRNKGNFPGRFSGRQFSNSRSEMNVSTLELGDSALYLCASSLAGRGITYEQYFGPGTRLTVT.

This chain joins TRBV12-3 or TRBV12-4 and TRBJ2-7; D gene unclear. V was trimmed by 2 bases and J by 2 bases, leaving 7 bases between them. This CDR3 contains 13 residues. CDR3 in DNA: TGTGCCAGCAGTTTAACTCCCCCCTACGAGCAGTACTTC. This sequence encodes CASSLTPPYEQYF.

CDR3 sequence reads: CASSSGWGPVHF. The CDR3 DNA reads as TGTGCCAGCAGCTCGGGGTGGGGGCCCGTCCACTTT. The chain carries TRBV5-5 and TRBJ1-6, with a tentative D call TRBD1 (6 bases). Germline CDR1 and CDR2: SGHKS and YYEKEE (reference sequence). V was cut by 3 bases and J by 17 bases, with 15 bases left in between. CDR3 length: 12 amino acids. The whole variable domain, filled in from reference TRBV5-5 and TRBJ1-6, reads DAGVTQSPTHLIKTRGQQVTLRCSPISGHKSVSWYQQVLGQGPQFIFQYYEKEERGRGNFPDRFSARQFPNYSSELNVNALLLGDSALYLCASSSGWGPVHFGNGTRLTVT.

This clone was detected only once. This chain's CDR3 is CASSGGQGDNSPLHF. The CDR3 bases are TGTGCCAGCAGTGGGGGACAGGGTGATAATTCACCCCTCCACTTT. The chain links TRBV2 to TRBJ1-6; 9 bases match TRBD1. J was trimmed by 5 bases and V by 4 bases; bases with no gene match: 3. CDR1 and CDR2 (germline): SNHLY, FYNNEI. The CDR3 length is 15 residues. The full variable domain, in which reference TRBV2 and TRBJ1-6 provide the parts outside the CDR3, is EPEVTQTPSHQVTQMGQEVILRCVPISNHLYFYWYRQILGQKVEFLVSFYNNEISEKSEIFDDQFSVERPDGSNFTLKIRSTKLEDSAMYFCASSGGQGDNSPLHFGNGTRLTVT.

This clone has just a few counts. The J gene is TRBJ1-5, the V gene TRBV29-1; D is undetermined. From germline, CDR1 is SQVTM and CDR2 ANQGSEA. The CDR3 loop spans 13 amino acids. V was shortened by 5 bases and J by 7 bases, with 15 bases between the two germline ends. CDR3 nucleotides: TGCAGCGTTTCGCCCCGGGAAAAACAGCCCCAGCATTTT. It encodes CSVSPREKQPQHF.

Only a few counts were recorded for this clone. The chain employs TRBV2 and TRBJ1-5, with TRBD1 as a possible D gene (6 bases). The CDR3 loop spans 14 amino acids. Germline values: CDR1 SNHLY, CDR2 FYNNEI. Trimming removed 6 bases from V and 4 bases from J, with 13 bases in between. Written as DNA, the CDR3 is TGTGCCAGCAGAGCCGGGACACAGAATCAGCCCCAGCATTTT. It encodes CASRAGTQNQPQHF.

The V and J genes are TRBV18 and TRBJ1-3, with D tentatively TRBD1 (6 bases). The germline V gene has CDR1 KGHSH and CDR2 LQKENI. V was cut by 3 bases and J by 3 bases, with 18 bases left in between. CDR3 length equals 17 residues. Here the CDR3 reads CASSPRGGARGGNTIYF. The CDR3, as DNA: TGTGCCAGCTCACCCAGGGGAGGGGCGCGTGGTGGAAACACCATATATTTT.

The gene calls are TRBV18 and TRBJ1-5, with 7 bases that match TRBD1. Per the germline V gene, CDR1 is KGHSH and CDR2 is LQKENI. The length of the CDR3 is 14 residues. Trimming took 6 bases from V and 6 from J; bases not matched to a gene: 8. The CDR3 nucleotides are TGTGCCAGCTCGGTTACAGGGGAGAGTCAGCCCCAGCATTTT. Its translation: CASSVTGESQPQHF.

This chain uses TRBV7-8 with TRBJ1-6; 10 bases line up with TRBD1. Germline V lookup: CDR1 SGHVS, CDR2 FQNEAQ. Trimming at V came to 0 bases and at J to 7 bases, leaving 9 bases not matched to a gene. The CDR3 length is 18 residues. CDR3 nucleotide sequence: TGTGCCAGCAGCTTAGCGCCAGACAGGGGGCTTGCGAATTCACCCCTCCACTTT. Protein: CASSLAPDRGLANSPLHF.

The genes are TRBV10-3 and TRBJ1-1; TRBD1 is a possible D gene (6 bases). The CDR3 runs 15 residues. V lost 2 bases and J 5 bases, leaving 15 bases between the germline ends. The germline gives CDR1 ENHRY, CDR2 SYGVKD. The CDR3 DNA follows: TGTGCCATCAGTGAGAGGGGGGGAGGTGAAACTGAAGCTTTCTTT. This codes for CAISERGGGETEAFF.

The gene calls are TRBV12-3 or TRBV12-4 and TRBJ1-2, with 7 bases fitting TRBD1. The CDR3 length is 13 residues. Unmatched junction bases numbered 5, after V lost 6 bases and J lost 4 bases. CDR3 residues: CASSTDRIYGYTF. The DNA for the CDR3 is TGTGCCAGCAGCACGGACAGGATCTATGGCTACACCTTC.

V and J are TRBV9 and TRBJ2-1; a possible D gene is TRBD2 (6 bases). The CDR3 extends over 16 amino acids. V lost 4 bases and J 4 bases, leaving 18 bases between the germline ends. CDR1 and CDR2 (germline): SGDLS, YYNGEE. CDR3 nucleotide sequence: TGTGCCAGCAGCCCCAGTGGGGGGAGAGTGTACAATGAGCAGTTCTTC. Protein sequence: CASSPSGGRVYNEQFF.

CDR3 protein: CASSPRRNYGYTF. The CDR3 DNA reads as TGTGCCAGCAGCCCTAGAAGAAACTATGGCTACACCTTC. This chain uses TRBV3-1 (or the pseudogene TRBV3-2) with TRBJ1-2; D unclear. The germline V gene encodes CDR1 LGHDT and CDR2 YNNKEL (reference sequence). Trimming removed 4 bases at V and 2 bases at J, with 8 bases between. The CDR3 is 13 amino acids.

The chain employs TRBV3-1 (or the pseudogene TRBV3-2) and TRBJ2-7; tentative D call: TRBD2 (5 bases). The germline CDR1 and CDR2 sequences are LGHDT and YNNKEL (reference sequence). This CDR3 is 16 amino acids long. Trimming pared 0 bases from V and 2 bases from J, leaving 14 bases between. Here the CDR3 reads CASSQDSAGLTYEQYF. For the CDR3, the DNA is TGTGCCAGCAGCCAAGATAGCGCAGGCCTAACCTACGAGCAGTACTTC.

V is TRBV5-4 and J is TRBJ2-1; 11 bases match TRBD2. CDR1 and CDR2 (germline): SGHNT, YYREEE (reference sequence). Trimming cost V 5 bases and J 3 bases; bases outside gene matches: 4. CDR3 length: 15 amino acids. The DNA of the CDR3 is TGTGCCAGCAGTACGACTAGCGGGGACTACAATGAGCAGTTCTTC. Translated, it gives CASSTTSGDYNEQFF.

The J gene is TRBJ1-1, the V gene TRBV5-4; the match to TRBD1 covers 9 bases. The germline gives CDR1 SGHNT, CDR2 YYREEE (reference sequence). This CDR3 has 17 residues. Trimming removed 0 bases from V and 6 bases from J; junction bases left unmatched: 12. Written as DNA, the CDR3 is TGTGCCAGCAGCTTGGCCGGTGGGGGACAGGGAGCTCCTGAAGCTTTCTTT. The encoded protein is CASSLAGGGQGAPEAFF.

The chain links TRBV7-2 to TRBJ2-7; TRBD2 matches 10 bases. Germline assignment: CDR1 SGHTA and CDR2 FQGNSA. The junction had 1 base not matched to a gene; V was cut back by 5 bases and J by 3 bases. The CDR3 runs to 13 residues. CDR3 amino acids: CASSPSGGYEQYF. The CDR3 DNA follows: TGTGCCAGCAGCCCTAGCGGGGGCTACGAGCAGTACTTC. The complete variable domain, with remaining parts taken from reference TRBV7-2 and TRBJ2-7, reads GAGVSQSPSNKVTEKGKDVELRCDPISGHTALYWYRQSLGQGLEFLIYFQGNSAPDKSGLPSDRFSAERTGGSVSTLTIQRTQQEDSAVYLCASSPSGGYEQYFGPGTRLTVT.

CDR3 DNA: TGTGCCAGCAGCCCCCCCAAGGCCCTAGCGGGGATAGAGACCCAGTACTTC. Its translation: CASSPPKALAGIETQYF. The chain links TRBV7-9 to TRBJ2-5; 9 nucleotides agree with TRBD2. The ends lost 5 bases at V and 4 bases at J; junction bases unmatched: 14. Germline V CDR1 and CDR2: SEHNR, FQNEAQ (reference sequence). This CDR3 has 17 residues.

V usage is TRBV6-2 or TRBV6-3 and J usage is TRBJ1-4, with D possibly TRBD1 on 6 matching bases. Trimming cost V 5 bases and J 13 bases, with 14 bases left between them. Germline loops: CDR1 MNHEY, CDR2 SVGEGT. CDR3 length: 12 amino acids. This CDR3 reads CASSNNRARLFF. In DNA form, the CDR3 reads TGTGCCAGCAGTAACAACAGGGCGAGACTGTTTTTT.

The sample holds one count of this clone. V is TRBV7-9 and J is TRBJ1-3; D unclear. The V end lost 0 bases, the J end lost 0 bases, and 9 bases lay between the germline ends. The CDR3 runs 16 residues. Germline CDR1 is SEHNR and CDR2 is FQNEAQ (reference sequence). DNA of the CDR3: TGTGCCAGCAGCTTAGCGCTCTCGCGCTCTGGAAACACCATATATTTT. Amino acids: CASSLALSRSGNTIYF.

The chain uses TRBV29-1 and TRBJ2-2; 9 nucleotides agree with TRBD2. Germline loops: CDR1 SQVTM, CDR2 ANQGSEA. The V and J ends lost 7 bases and 6 bases, in that order; junction bases with no gene match: 6. This CDR3 is built from 13 residues. CDR3 coding DNA: TGCAGCGGAGGGACTAGCCGGGCCGGGGAGCTGTTTTTT. Translation gives CSGGTSRAGELFF.

The chain links TRBV7-9 to TRBJ2-7; TRBD2 matches 16 bases. V shed 5 bases, J shed 0 bases, and the junction held 4 bases outside the gene matches. This CDR3 has 17 amino acids. Germline values: CDR1 SEHNR, CDR2 FQNEAQ (reference sequence). The CDR3 bases are TGTGCCAGCAGCCCCGGGACTAGCGGGAGGGGCTCCTACGAGCAGTACTTC. Translated, it gives CASSPGTSGRGSYEQYF. The full variable domain, with the rest looked up from reference TRBV7-9 and TRBJ2-7, is DTGVSQNPRHKITKRGQNVTFRCDPISEHNRLYWYRQTLGQGPEFLTYFQNEAQLEKSRLLSDRFSAERPKGSFSTLEIQRTEQGDSAMYLCASSPGTSGRGSYEQYFGPGTRLTVT.